These T cell receptor beta chains were read from a single sample in a study of shared clonotypes between healthy human individuals. Sequencing was performed with immunoSEQ multiplex PCR; in TCRdb, only in-frame clones are kept and a portion is missing. The sample lists approximately 2,000,000 clones; around 90% were seen once. Sequencing was done on a sample of naive CD4+ T cells from PBMCs. Source of these receptors: a young man in good health. Some clones in this sample may be carry-over from other donors' samples. The CDR3 runs from the conserved cysteine through the conserved F or W. D genes are given only for firm matches. Only some rows state a clone size, as once, few, many or a class for expanded clones.

V gene,D gene,clone size,J gene,CDR3 protein,CDR3 DNA
TRBV20-1,-,-,TRBJ1-6,CSARGGITLHF,TGCAGTGCTAGAGGGGGGATAACCCTCCACTTT
TRBV10-2,-,-,TRBJ2-6,CASSERRAVSGANVLTF,TGCGCCAGCAGTGAGAGACGCGCTGTCTCTGGGGCCAACGTCCTGACTTTC
TRBV7-9,-,-,TRBJ2-2,CASSLLGVGTGELFF,TGTGCCAGCAGCCTTTTGGGAGTTGGGACCGGGGAGCTGTTTTTT
TRBV29-1,TRBD2,-,TRBJ2-7,CSADSGTSAYEQYF,TGCAGCGCGGACTCCGGGACTAGTGCCTACGAGCAGTACTTC
TRBV5-4,-,-,TRBJ2-6,CASSLARVKSSGANVLTF,TGTGCCAGCAGCTTGGCCAGGGTGAAAAGCTCTGGGGCCAACGTCCTGACTTTC
TRBV19,-,-,TRBJ2-1,CASSRNNEQFF,TGTGCCAGTAGTAGAAACAATGAGCAGTTCTTC
TRBV5-1,-,-,TRBJ1-2,CASSLSRTNYGYTF,TGCGCCAGCAGCTTGAGTAGGACTAACTATGGCTACACCTTC
TRBV11-2,-,-,TRBJ1-2,CASSSNYGYTF,TGTGCCAGCAGCTCTAACTATGGCTACACCTTC
TRBV11-2,TRBD2,-,TRBJ2-1,CASRQTGLAINEQFF,TGTGCCAGCAGGCAGACGGGACTAGCTATCAATGAGCAGTTCTTC
TRBV19,-,-,TRBJ1-5,CASIQRPSGNQPQHF,TGTGCCAGTATTCAACGGCCCTCGGGCAATCAGCCCCAGCATTTT
TRBV30,TRBD2,-,TRBJ2-2,CAWRSGGNTGELFF,TGTGCCTGGAGAAGCGGGGGGAACACCGGGGAGCTGTTTTTT
TRBV28,-,once,TRBJ1-2,CASSFGRVWGYTF,TGTGCCAGCAGTTTCGGCCGCGTGTGGGGCTACACCTTC
TRBV10-3,-,-,TRBJ2-7,CAISEGFGQPSSYEQYF,TGTGCCATCAGTGAGGGATTTGGACAGCCGAGCTCCTACGAGCAGTACTTC
TRBV5-1,-,-,TRBJ2-1,CASSFAGEQFF,TGCGCCAGCAGCTTCGCAGGCGAGCAGTTCTTC
TRBV5-8,-,-,TRBJ1-2,CASSLGGTRGYTF,TGTGCCAGCAGCTTGGGGGGCACGAGGGGCTACACCTTC
TRBV19,TRBD1,-,TRBJ2-2,CASSTDRGAGELFF,TGTGCCAGTAGTACAGACAGGGGGGCCGGGGAGCTGTTTTTT
TRBV6-1,TRBD1,-,TRBJ2-3,CASKEGARADTQYF,TGTGCCAGCAAAGAGGGGGCACGGGCAGATACGCAGTATTTT
TRBV7-2,-,once,TRBJ2-1,CASSLQVYGEQFF,TGTGCCAGCAGCTTACAGGTGTATGGAGAGCAGTTCTTC
TRBV20-1,-,few,TRBJ1-1,CSAGQGEAFF,TGCAGTGCTGGCCAGGGTGAAGCTTTCTTT
TRBV7-2,-,-,TRBJ2-7,CASSALFGSRGEQYF,TGTGCCAGCAGCGCTTTATTCGGGAGCCGGGGCGAGCAGTACTTC
TRBV19,TRBD2,-,TRBJ2-1,CASSISAGVYNEQFF,TGTGCCAGTAGTATCTCTGCGGGAGTATACAATGAGCAGTTCTTC
TRBV5-1,-,-,TRBJ2-1,CASRGDRYLNEQFF,TGCGCCAGCAGGGGGGACCGGTACTTGAATGAGCAGTTCTTC
TRBV18,TRBD1,-,TRBJ2-7,CASSPGQGYGEQYF,TGTGCCAGCTCACCCGGACAGGGATACGGCGAGCAGTACTTC
TRBV9,TRBD1,-,TRBJ2-1,CASSIIGQGNEQFF,TGTGCCAGCAGCATCATAGGACAGGGCAATGAGCAGTTCTTC
TRBV29-1,-,-,TRBJ1-1,CSVGGGNTEAFF,TGCAGCGTTGGGGGGGGGAACACTGAAGCTTTCTTT
TRBV4-2,TRBD2,-,TRBJ2-7,CASSQESPAGGPRASYEQYF,TGTGCCAGCAGCCAAGAGTCTCCGGCGGGAGGGCCTCGGGCAAGCTACGAGCAGTACTTC
TRBV28,TRBD2,-,TRBJ2-1,CASTVLAANYNEQFF,TGTGCCAGCACCGTACTAGCGGCCAACTACAATGAGCAGTTCTTC
TRBV28,-,-,TRBJ2-7,CASSFRGWNIEQYF,TGTGCCAGCAGTTTTAGAGGTTGGAACATCGAGCAGTACTTC